The present entry profiles one T cell receptor (beta chain) with its context. What it binds is unknown. Reverse transcribing all isolated RNA meant expressed TCRB transcripts were sequenced. It was found that naive, central memory and regulatory T cell samples averaged about 3.5 million reads. Using immunoSEQ multiplex PCR, the repertoire was profiled, and TCRdb retains in-frame clones only, with some absent. The table shows about 340,000 clones, with roughly 14% occurring only once. V was clipped by 2 bases and J by 2 bases, with 10 bases between them. The CDR3 runs to 13 residues. The germline V gene has CDR1 SQVTM and CDR2 ANQGSEA. The data originate from a study of beta chain features in type 1 diabetes. Study-wide findings and caveats: Cells with high TCR expression could be over-represented by cDNA sequencing. In all four CD4+ subsets, TCRB CDR3 length was significantly, moderately reduced in type 1 diabetes.

The clonotype comes from a woman between 18 and 29 years old with type 1 diabetes. The chain is built from TRBV29-1 and TRBJ2-7; tentative D call: TRBD1 (6 bases). Sample: naive CD4+ T cells from blood. The DNA for the CDR3 is TGCAGCGTTGAATTGGACAGACCCTACGAGCAGTACGTC. This gives the protein CSVELDRPYEQYV.